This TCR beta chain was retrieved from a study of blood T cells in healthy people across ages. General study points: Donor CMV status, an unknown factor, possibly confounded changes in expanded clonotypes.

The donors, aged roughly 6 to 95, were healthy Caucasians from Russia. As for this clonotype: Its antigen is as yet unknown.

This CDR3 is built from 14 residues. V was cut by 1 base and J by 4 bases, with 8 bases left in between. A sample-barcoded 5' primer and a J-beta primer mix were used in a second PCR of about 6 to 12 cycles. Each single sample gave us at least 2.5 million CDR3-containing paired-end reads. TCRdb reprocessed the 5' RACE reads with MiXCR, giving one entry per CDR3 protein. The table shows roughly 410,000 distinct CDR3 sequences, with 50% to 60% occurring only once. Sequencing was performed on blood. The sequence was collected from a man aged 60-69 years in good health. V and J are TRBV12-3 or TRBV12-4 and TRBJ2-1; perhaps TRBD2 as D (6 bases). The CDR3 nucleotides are TGTGCCAGCAGTTTAGAGCGGGCGTACAATGAGCAGTTCTTC. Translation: CASSLERAYNEQFF.